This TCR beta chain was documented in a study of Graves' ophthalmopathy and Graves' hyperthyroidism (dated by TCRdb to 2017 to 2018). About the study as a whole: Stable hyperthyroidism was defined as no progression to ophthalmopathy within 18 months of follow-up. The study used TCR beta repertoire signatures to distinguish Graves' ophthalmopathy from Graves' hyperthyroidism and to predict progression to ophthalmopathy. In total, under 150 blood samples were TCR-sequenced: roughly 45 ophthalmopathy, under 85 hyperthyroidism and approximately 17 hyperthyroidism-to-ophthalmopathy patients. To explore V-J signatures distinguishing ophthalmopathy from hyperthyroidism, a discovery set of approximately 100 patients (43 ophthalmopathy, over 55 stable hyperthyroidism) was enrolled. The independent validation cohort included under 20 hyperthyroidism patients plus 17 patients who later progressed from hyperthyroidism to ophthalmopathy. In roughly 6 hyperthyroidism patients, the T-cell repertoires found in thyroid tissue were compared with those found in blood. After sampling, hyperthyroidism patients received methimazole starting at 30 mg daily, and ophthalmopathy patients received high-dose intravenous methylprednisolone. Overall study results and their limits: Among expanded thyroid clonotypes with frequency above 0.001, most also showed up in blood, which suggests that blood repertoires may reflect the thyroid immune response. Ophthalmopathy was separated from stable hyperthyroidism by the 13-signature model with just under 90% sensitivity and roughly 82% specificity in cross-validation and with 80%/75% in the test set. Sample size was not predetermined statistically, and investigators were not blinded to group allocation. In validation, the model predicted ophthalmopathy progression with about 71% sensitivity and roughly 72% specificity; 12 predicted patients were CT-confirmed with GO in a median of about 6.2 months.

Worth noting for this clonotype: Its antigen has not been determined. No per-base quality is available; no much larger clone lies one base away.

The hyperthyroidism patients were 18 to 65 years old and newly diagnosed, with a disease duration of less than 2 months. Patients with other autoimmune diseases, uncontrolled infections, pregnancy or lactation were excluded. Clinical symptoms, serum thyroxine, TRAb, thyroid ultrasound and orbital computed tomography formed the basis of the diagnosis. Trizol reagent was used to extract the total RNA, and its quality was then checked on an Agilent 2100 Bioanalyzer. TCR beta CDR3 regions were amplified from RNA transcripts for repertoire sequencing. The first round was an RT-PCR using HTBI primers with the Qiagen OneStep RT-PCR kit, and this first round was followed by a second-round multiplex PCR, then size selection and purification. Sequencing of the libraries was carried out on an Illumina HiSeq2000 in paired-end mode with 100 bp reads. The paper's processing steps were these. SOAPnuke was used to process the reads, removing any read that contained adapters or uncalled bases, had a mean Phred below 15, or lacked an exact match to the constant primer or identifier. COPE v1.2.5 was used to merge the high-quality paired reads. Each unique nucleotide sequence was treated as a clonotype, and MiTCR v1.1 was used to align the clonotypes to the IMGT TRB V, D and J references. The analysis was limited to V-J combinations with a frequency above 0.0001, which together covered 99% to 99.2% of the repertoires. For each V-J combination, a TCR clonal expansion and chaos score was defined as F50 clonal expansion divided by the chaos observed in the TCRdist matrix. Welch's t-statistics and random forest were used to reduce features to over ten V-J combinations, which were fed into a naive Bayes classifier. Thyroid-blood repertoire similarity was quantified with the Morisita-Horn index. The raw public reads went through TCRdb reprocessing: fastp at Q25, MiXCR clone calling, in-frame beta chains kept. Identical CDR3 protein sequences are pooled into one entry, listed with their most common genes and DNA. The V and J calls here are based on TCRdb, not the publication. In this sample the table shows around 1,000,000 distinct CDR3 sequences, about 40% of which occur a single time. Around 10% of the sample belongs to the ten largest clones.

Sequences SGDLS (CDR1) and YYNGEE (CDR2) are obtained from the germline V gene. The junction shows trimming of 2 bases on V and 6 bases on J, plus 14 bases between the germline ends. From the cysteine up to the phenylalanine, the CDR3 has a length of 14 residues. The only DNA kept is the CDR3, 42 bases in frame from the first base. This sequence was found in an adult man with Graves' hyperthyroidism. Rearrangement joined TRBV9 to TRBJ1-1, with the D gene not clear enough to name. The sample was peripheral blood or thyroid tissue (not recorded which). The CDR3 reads CASSVRPGGAEAFF. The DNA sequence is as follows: TGTGCCAGCAGCGTCAGGCCCGGCGGGGCTGAAGCTTTCTTT.